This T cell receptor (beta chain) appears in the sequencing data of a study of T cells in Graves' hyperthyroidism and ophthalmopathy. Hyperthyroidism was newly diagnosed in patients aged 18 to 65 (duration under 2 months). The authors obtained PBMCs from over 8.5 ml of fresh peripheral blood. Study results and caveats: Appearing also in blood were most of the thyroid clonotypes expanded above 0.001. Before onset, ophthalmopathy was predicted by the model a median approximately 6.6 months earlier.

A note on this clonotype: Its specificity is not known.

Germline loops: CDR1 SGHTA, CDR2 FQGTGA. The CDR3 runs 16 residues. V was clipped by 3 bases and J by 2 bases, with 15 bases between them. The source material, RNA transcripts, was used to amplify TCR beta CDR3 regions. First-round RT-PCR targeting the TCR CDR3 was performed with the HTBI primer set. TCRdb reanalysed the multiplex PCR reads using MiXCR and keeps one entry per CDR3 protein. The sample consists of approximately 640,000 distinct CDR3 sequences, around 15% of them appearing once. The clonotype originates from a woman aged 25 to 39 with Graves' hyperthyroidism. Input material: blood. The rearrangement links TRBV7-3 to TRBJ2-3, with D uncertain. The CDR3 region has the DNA TGTGCCAGCAGCTTGTACGGGCCCTACGCCACAGATACGCAGTATTTT. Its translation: CASSLYGPYATDTQYF.